A single sample gave rise to the 10 T cell receptor beta chains below, sequenced in a study of T-cell memory formation after mild COVID-19. TCRdb re-called the 5' RACE reads through MiXCR, storing one row per CDR3 protein. The sample has roughly 600,000 distinct CDR3 sequences, about a sixth seen once. Sequencing was done on a sample of PBMCs or a T cell subset sorted from them (not recorded which). The receptors here all came from an adult woman who had mild COVID-19 (a few samples of this study predate the infection). Cell type and time point are not known.

In its sample, this clonotype was seen a few times. This chain links TRBV5-1 with TRBJ2-5; D perhaps matches TRBD2 (5 bases). Germline assignment: CDR1 SGHRS and CDR2 YFSETQ. V was clipped by 3 bases and J by 5 bases, with 20 bases between them. CDR3 size: 16 residues. CDR3 sequence reads: CASSWFLEGPQETQYF. CDR3 nucleotides: TGCGCCAGCAGCTGGTTTCTTGAGGGCCCACAGGAGACCCAGTACTTC.

This clonotype appeared once. The chain carries TRBV5-1 and TRBJ1-2; D gene uncertain. Germline CDR1 is SGHRS and CDR2 is YFSETQ. The germline V and J ends were trimmed by 0 bases and 8 bases, with 11 bases remaining between them. The length of the CDR3 is 13 residues. CDR3: CASSLAAGRGYTF. The CDR3 region has the DNA TGCGCCAGCAGCTTGGCAGCAGGTCGGGGCTACACCTTC.

This clonotype was observed a handful of times. The chain employs TRBV24-1 and TRBJ2-3; tentative D call: TRBD1 (6 bases). V was cut by 4 bases and J by 3 bases, with 16 bases left in between. Germline CDR1 is KGHDR and CDR2 is SFDVKD. The CDR3 length is 16 residues. In nucleotides, the CDR3 is TGTGCCACCAGTGACCCTACCCGGACAGCGACAGATACGCAGTATTTT. This codes for CATSDPTRTATDTQYF.

The sample holds a few counts of this clonotype. The rearrangement links TRBV5-1 to TRBJ2-1; 13 nucleotides match TRBD2. The CDR3 has 18 residues. Germline values: CDR1 SGHRS, CDR2 YFSETQ. Losses at the gene ends were 1 base for V and 4 bases for J; bases not matched to a gene: 8. The CDR3 sequence is CASSLTLRTSGGYNEQFF. CDR3 DNA: TGCGCCAGCAGCTTGACTCTCAGGACTAGCGGGGGATACAATGAGCAGTTCTTC.

This chain uses TRBV2 with TRBJ1-1; D uncertain. The CDR3 consists of 13 residues. With 4 bases removed from V and 5 bases from J, the gap between germline ends came to 11 bases. Germline values: CDR1 SNHLY, CDR2 FYNNEI. CDR3 in DNA: TGTGCCAGCAGTGTCGAGGATGGGACTGAAGCTTTCTTT. Protein sequence: CASSVEDGTEAFF.

V usage is TRBV6-5 and J usage is TRBJ1-2; possibly TRBD1 for D (6 bases). The V end lost 0 bases, the J end lost 4 bases, and 15 bases lay between the germline ends. Per germline, CDR1 MNHEY and CDR2 SVGAGI. The CDR3 sequence is 16 residues long. CDR3 region: CASSYSVQGQSYGYTF. As DNA, the CDR3 is TGTGCCAGCAGTTACTCGGTCCAGGGGCAATCCTATGGCTACACCTTC.

This chain joins TRBV5-1 and TRBJ2-1; 16 bases align to TRBD2. Germline CDR1 reads SGHRS; CDR2 reads YFSETQ. The junction had 6 bases not matched to a gene; V was cut back by 4 bases and J by 11 bases. This CDR3 is 15 amino acids long. The CDR3 DNA is TGCGCCAGCAGCAAGGGGACTAGCGGGGGGGCCAAGCAGTTCTTC. It yields the protein CASSKGTSGGAKQFF.

In this sample, this clonotype turned up a few times. This chain links TRBV5-1 with TRBJ2-3; 11 nucleotides agree with TRBD2. Per the germline V gene, CDR1 is SGHRS and CDR2 is YFSETQ. V lost 4 bases to trimming and J lost 5 bases; unmatched junction nucleotides: 3. The CDR3 sequence is 14 residues long. Here the CDR3 reads CASSVAGGQDTQYF. For the CDR3, the DNA is TGCGCCAGCAGCGTAGCGGGGGGGCAAGATACGCAGTATTTT.

This chain links TRBV5-1 with TRBJ1-1; tentatively, D is TRBD1 (6 bases). The CDR3 consists of 15 residues. Per the germline V gene, CDR1 is SGHRS and CDR2 is YFSETQ. Trimming cost V 0 bases and J 4 bases, with 13 bases left between them. The chain's CDR3 is CASSLGQAEITEAFF. CDR3 bases: TGCGCCAGCAGCTTGGGACAGGCAGAGATCACTGAAGCTTTCTTT.

The table lists this clonotype with a few counts. The chain employs TRBV24-1 and TRBJ2-1, with D uncertain. There are 12 residues in the CDR3. V lost 5 bases to trimming and J lost 10 bases, with 11 bases between them. CDR1 is KGHDR and CDR2 is SFDVKD in the germline V gene. The CDR3 DNA reads TGTGCCACCAGTGCGGCAGCCGACGAGCAGTTCTTC. Protein product: CATSAAADEQFF.